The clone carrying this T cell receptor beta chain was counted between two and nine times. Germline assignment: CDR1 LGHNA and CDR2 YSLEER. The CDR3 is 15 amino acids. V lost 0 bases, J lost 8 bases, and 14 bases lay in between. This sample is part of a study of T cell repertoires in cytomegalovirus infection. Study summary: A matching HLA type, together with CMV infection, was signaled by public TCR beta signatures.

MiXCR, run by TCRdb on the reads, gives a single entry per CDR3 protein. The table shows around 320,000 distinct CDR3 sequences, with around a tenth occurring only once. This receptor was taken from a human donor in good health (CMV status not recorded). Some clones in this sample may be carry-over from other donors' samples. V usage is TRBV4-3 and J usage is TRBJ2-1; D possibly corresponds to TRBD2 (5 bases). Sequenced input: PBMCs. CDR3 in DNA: TGCGCCAGCAGCCAAGAGCTAGCCGCCCGAGATGAGCAGTTCTTC. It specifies CASSQELAARDEQFF.